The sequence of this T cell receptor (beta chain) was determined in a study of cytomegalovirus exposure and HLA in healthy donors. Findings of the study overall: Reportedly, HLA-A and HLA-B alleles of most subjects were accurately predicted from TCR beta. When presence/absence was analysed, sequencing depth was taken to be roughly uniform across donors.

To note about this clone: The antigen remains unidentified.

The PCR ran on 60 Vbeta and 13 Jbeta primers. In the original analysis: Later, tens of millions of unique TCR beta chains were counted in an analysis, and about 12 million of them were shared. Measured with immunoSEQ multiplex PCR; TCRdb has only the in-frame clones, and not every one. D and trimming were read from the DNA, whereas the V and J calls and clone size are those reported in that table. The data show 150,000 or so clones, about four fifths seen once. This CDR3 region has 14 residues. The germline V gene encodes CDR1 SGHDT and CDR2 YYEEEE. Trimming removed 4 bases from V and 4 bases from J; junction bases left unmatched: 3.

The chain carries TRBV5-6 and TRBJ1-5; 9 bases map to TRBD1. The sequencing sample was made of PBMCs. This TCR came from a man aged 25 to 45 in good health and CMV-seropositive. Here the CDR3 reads CASSAGTGNQPQHF. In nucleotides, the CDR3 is TGTGCCAGCAGCGCCGGGACAGGGAATCAGCCCCAGCATTTT.